This T cell receptor beta chain was obtained from a study of patients and donors after allogeneic stem cell transplantation. Each CDR3 protein gets one entry after TCRdb re-called the RT-PCR reads with MiXCR. The top ten hold roughly 25% of the sample, which has under 200,000 distinct CDR3 sequences, about a quarter seen once. CDR3 length: 15 residues. V lost 1 base and J 6 bases, leaving 10 bases between the germline ends. Germline CDR1 and CDR2: SEHNR and FQNEAQ (reference sequence). The receptor was derived from a human donor who was either an allogeneic HSCT recipient or a stem cell or donor lymphocyte infusion donor (not recorded which). It is not recorded whose cells these are; they may come from a transplant donor. Sample: blood, either unsorted or a sorted T cell fraction (not recorded which). The gene calls are TRBV7-9 and TRBJ1-6; tentatively, D is TRBD1 (6 bases). CDR3 DNA: TGTGCCAGCAGCTTAGGCCGACAGGTTAATTCACCCCTCCACTTT. It is translated as CASSLGRQVNSPLHF.